The next 25 T cell receptor beta chains were all read from a single sample in a study of blood T cell repertoires in COVID-19. Data came from immunoSEQ multiplex PCR; TCRdb stores just in-frame clones and leaves some out. The sample lists 210,000 or so clones; 85% to 90% were seen once. Sample: peripheral blood. The receptors here all came from a man aged 25 to 40 with COVID-19, enrolled during active disease.

This clone is a singleton in its sample. The chain combines TRBV19 with TRBJ1-1, with D maybe TRBD1 (6 bases). V was trimmed by 0 bases and J by 0 bases, leaving 14 bases between them. CDR3 size: 17 residues. Germline V gene data show CDR1 as LNHDA and CDR2 as SQIVND (reference sequence). CDR3 residues: CASSIDPGHLMNTEAFF. CDR3 nucleotides: TGTGCCAGTAGTATAGATCCGGGACACCTCATGAACACTGAAGCTTTCTTT.

This CDR3 reads CASSYRDRPTGELFF. As DNA, the CDR3 is TGTGCCAGCAGCTACCGGGACAGACCCACCGGGGAGCTGTTTTTT. The chain couples TRBV5-6 to TRBJ2-2; 7 bases are shared with TRBD1. Looked up from germline, CDR1 is SGHDT and CDR2 is YYEEEE. CDR3 size: 15 residues. Trimming cost V 3 bases and J 4 bases; bases outside gene matches: 6. Full variable domain (remainder filled in from reference TRBV5-6 and TRBJ2-2): DAGVTQSPTHLIKTRGQQVTLRCSPKSGHDTVSWYQQALGQGPQFIFQYYEEEERQRGNFPDRFSGHQFPNYSSELNVNALLLGDSALYLCASSYRDRPTGELFFGEGSRLTVL.

This clone occurred once. The J gene is TRBJ1-1, the V gene TRBV7-9; a weak D match, TRBD1 (5 bases). This CDR3 is built from 13 residues. Germline CDR1 is SEHNR and CDR2 is FQNEAQ (reference sequence). Between the trimmed V and J ends, which lost 5 bases and 5 bases, there was a span of 12 bases. CDR3 region: CASSHERQTEAFF. In DNA form, the CDR3 reads TGTGCCAGCAGCCACGAGAGACAGACTGAAGCTTTCTTT.

The rearrangement joins TRBV7-3 to TRBJ2-1; D perhaps matches TRBD2 (7 bases). This CDR3 has 15 residues. Germline V gene data show CDR1 as SGHTA and CDR2 as FQGTGA. Trimming removed 3 bases from V and 5 bases from J, with 14 bases in between. CDR3 region: CASSFGRGPNNEQFF. CDR3 coding DNA: TGTGCCAGCAGCTTTGGGCGGGGGCCGAACAATGAGCAGTTCTTC.

Written as DNA, the CDR3 is TGTGCCAGTAAGGCGGGGGGGCCCAATGAGCAGTTCTTC. It specifies CASKAGGPNEQFF. The genes are TRBV19 and TRBJ2-1; 9 nucleotides match TRBD2. Germline trimming cut 7 bases from V and 6 bases from J; bases unmatched to any gene: 4. CDR1 LNHDA and CDR2 SQIVND come from the germline V gene (reference sequence). The CDR3 extends over 13 amino acids. Together with reference TRBV19 and TRBJ2-1, the CDR3 gives the full variable domain: DGGITQSPKYLFRKEGQNVTLSCEQNLNHDAMYWYRQDPGQGLRLIYYSQIVNDFQKGDIAEGYSVSREKKESFPLTVTSAQKNPTAFYLCASKAGGPNEQFFGPGTRLTVL.

This sequence joins TRBV27 and TRBJ1-5, with 7 bases identical to TRBD1. The junction had 3 bases not matched to a gene; V was cut back by 4 bases and J by 0 bases. There are 15 residues in the CDR3. Germline CDR1 MNHEY, CDR2 SMNVEV (reference sequence). In DNA form, the CDR3 reads TGTGCCAGCAGTTCGAGACAGGGTAGCAATCAGCCCCAGCATTTT. Translating it yields CASSSRQGSNQPQHF.

The chain recombines TRBV7-3 with TRBJ2-6; 9 bases are a match to TRBD1. The J segment lost 0 bases and the V segment lost 0 bases, leaving 9 bases of the junction unmatched. Germline CDR1 reads SGHTA; CDR2 reads FQGTGA. The CDR3 consists of 20 residues. Here the CDR3 DNA reads TGTGCCAGCAGCTTAACTGGTACAGGGGGCGAATTCTCTGGGGCCAACGTCCTGACTTTC. Its protein product is CASSLTGTGGEFSGANVLTF.

The chain links TRBV6-2 or TRBV6-3 to TRBJ2-6; 8 nucleotides agree with TRBD1. CDR1 is MNHEY, CDR2 SVGEGT, per germline. The CDR3 runs 18 residues. The V gene end was trimmed by 5 bases and the J gene end by 4 bases; junction bases not matched to a gene: 13. The CDR3 here is CASSKTPGGGQGANVLTF. The CDR3 DNA follows: TGTGCCAGCAGTAAAACCCCAGGGGGCGGACAGGGGGCCAACGTCCTGACTTTC.

The chain is built from TRBV6-2 or TRBV6-3 and TRBJ2-3; 7 bases fit TRBD2. The V gene's germline CDR1 is MNHEY and CDR2 SVGEGT. This CDR3 comprises 13 residues. The J segment lost 10 bases and the V segment lost 0 bases, leaving 4 bases of the junction unmatched. The CDR3 is CASSYSGGKAQYF. The DNA for the CDR3 is TGTGCCAGCAGTTACTCGGGGGGGAAAGCGCAGTATTTT.

V usage is TRBV28 and J usage is TRBJ1-6; D may be TRBD1 (5 bases). Germline CDR1 MDHEN, CDR2 SYDVKM. The CDR3 extends over 16 amino acids. The V end was cut by 2 bases, the J end by 6 bases, with 14 bases between. CDR3 in DNA: TGTGCCAGCAGTTTAATCTCCTCAGGGTTTAATTCACCCCTCCACTTT. Translated: CASSLISSGFNSPLHF.

The rearrangement links TRBV11-3 to TRBJ1-3; TRBD1 matches 8 bases. V was pared by 4 bases and J by 1 base, with 3 bases of the junction left unmatched. The germline V gene encodes CDR1 SGHNT and CDR2 YENEEA. The CDR3 has 15 residues. CDR3 region: CASSSGTGSGNTIYF. In DNA form, the CDR3 reads TGTGCCAGCAGCTCCGGGACAGGTTCTGGAAACACCATATATTTT.

The rearrangement joins TRBV28 to TRBJ1-2; 8 nucleotides align to TRBD1. Germline V gives CDR1 MDHEN, CDR2 SYDVKM. Trimming took 5 bases from V and 7 from J; bases not matched to a gene: 9. This CDR3 has 14 residues. CDR3: CASSPSDRDFGYTF. The CDR3 coding sequence is TGTGCCAGCAGTCCCTCGGACAGGGACTTTGGCTACACCTTC.

This clone has only one observation. V and J are TRBV19 and TRBJ1-4; TRBD1 agrees at 9 bases. V lost 9 bases to trimming and J lost 7 bases; unmatched junction nucleotides: 9. Germline lookup yields CDR1 LNHDA and CDR2 SQIVND (reference sequence). The CDR3 loop spans 14 amino acids. The CDR3 is CASRTGGDREKLFF. In nucleotides, the CDR3 is TGTGCCAGCAGAACAGGGGGCGACCGTGAAAAACTGTTTTTT.

This clone was seen more than once but under ten times. J is TRBJ1-1 and V is TRBV10-1; 8 positions match TRBD1. This CDR3 comprises 15 residues. In germline, CDR1 is WNHNN, CDR2 SYGVQD (reference sequence). The J segment lost 0 bases and the V segment lost 5 bases, leaving 5 bases of the junction unmatched. CDR3 sequence (DNA): TGCGCCAGCAGTCAGGGGGCTACGGTGAACACTGAAGCTTTCTTT. This translates into CASSQGATVNTEAFF.

This chain connects TRBV9 to TRBJ1-1; maybe TRBD1 (5 bases). V was shortened by 0 bases and J by 2 bases, with 8 bases between the two germline ends. CDR1 is SGDLS, CDR2 YYNGEE, per germline. The CDR3 sequence is 14 residues long. This CDR3 is CASSVDQGNTEAFF. As DNA, the CDR3 is TGTGCCAGCAGCGTAGACCAGGGTAACACTGAAGCTTTCTTT.

The V gene is TRBV5-4, the J gene TRBJ1-2; 7 bases agree with TRBD1. In germline, CDR1 is SGHNT, CDR2 YYREEE (reference sequence). CDR3 length equals 13 residues. With 2 bases clipped from V and 2 bases from J, the junction kept 0 bases outside the gene matches. The CDR3 is CASSLQGNYGYTF. The CDR3 DNA reads TGTGCCAGCAGCTTACAGGGGAACTATGGCTACACCTTC.

The V and J genes are TRBV18 and TRBJ1-4; no clear D. Trimming took off 3 bases at V and 1 base at J, with 12 bases between the two ends. Germline lookup yields CDR1 KGHSH and CDR2 LQKENI. The CDR3 has 16 amino acids. CDR3 sequence (DNA): TGTGCCAGCTCACCTGGGCAGCCTGGAACTAATGAAAAACTGTTTTTT. Amino acid sequence: CASSPGQPGTNEKLFF.

DNA for the CDR3: TGTGCCACCAGCAGAGAGAAAACCGGGACAGGGTCGTCCTACGAGCAGTACTTC. Translation gives CATSREKTGTGSSYEQYF. The chain combines TRBV15 with TRBJ2-7; 9 bases fit TRBD1. CDR3 size: 18 residues. J gave up 1 base and V 0 bases, and 10 bases lay outside the gene matches. Germline-derived CDR1 and CDR2 are LNHNV and YYDKDF (reference sequence). Variable domain in full (rest from reference TRBV15 and TRBJ2-7): DAMVIQNPRYQVTQFGKPVTLSCSQTLNHNVMYWYQQKSSQAPKLLFHYYDKDFNNEADTPDNFQSRRPNTSFCFLDIRSPGLGDTAMYLCATSREKTGTGSSYEQYFGPGTRLTVT.

The genes are TRBV12-3 or TRBV12-4 and TRBJ1-2, with D unclear. The CDR3 is 13 amino acids. Trimming removed 3 bases at V and 2 bases at J, with 7 bases between. CDR3: CASSFGRNYGYTF. The DNA for the CDR3 is TGTGCCAGCAGTTTTGGCAGGAACTATGGCTACACCTTC.

Comment on this clone: The junction does not match germline at one end; this may be a read error. This chain links TRBV18 with TRBJ2-3, with 10 bases fitting TRBD1. The CDR3 is 16 residues long. Germline values: CDR1 KGHSH, CDR2 LQKENI. The CDR3 region is CASSSYRDRGTDTQYF. The DNA for the CDR3 is TGTGCCAGCTCATCATACCGGGACAGGGGCACCGATACGCAGTATTTT.

The chain employs TRBV7-2 and TRBJ2-2, with 10 bases identical to TRBD1. The germline V gene has CDR1 SGHTA and CDR2 FQGNSA. With 6 bases clipped from V and 4 bases from J, the junction kept 5 bases outside the gene matches. The CDR3 is made up of 15 amino acids. The CDR3 region has the DNA TGTGCCAGCAGTCGACAGGGGGCAGGCACCGGGGAGCTGTTTTTT. This translates into CASSRQGAGTGELFF.

This chain joins TRBV7-2 and TRBJ2-2; 8 bases fit TRBD2. J gave up 6 bases and V 2 bases, and 5 bases lay outside the gene matches. This CDR3 contains 15 residues. Germline V CDR1 and CDR2: SGHTA, FQGNSA. CDR3 region: CASSLLAGSSGELFF. The CDR3, as DNA: TGTGCCAGCAGCTTACTAGCGGGCTCCTCCGGGGAGCTGTTTTTT.

The sample holds one count of this clone. The chain recombines TRBV4-2 with TRBJ1-6, with D perhaps matching TRBD1 (5 bases). The CDR3 contains 15 residues. The V gene lost 1 base and the J gene lost 7 bases, with 11 bases spanning the gap. Germline CDR1 reads LGHNA; CDR2 reads YNFKEQ. Written as DNA, the CDR3 is TGTGCCAGCAGCCAAGGGGGCCCCACAAATTCACCCCTCCACTTT. Protein sequence: CASSQGGPTNSPLHF.

The chain is built from TRBV10-3 and TRBJ2-1; 10 positions agree with TRBD1. CDR3 length equals 14 residues. Trimming cost V 6 bases and J 2 bases; bases outside gene matches: 1. Germline V gives CDR1 ENHRY, CDR2 SYGVKD. The CDR3 protein is CAIRTGGPYNEQFF. For the CDR3, the DNA is TGTGCCATCAGGACAGGGGGCCCCTACAATGAGCAGTTCTTC.

The J gene is TRBJ1-1, the V gene TRBV2; weak D call: TRBD1 (5 bases). The CDR3 is made up of 12 amino acids. The V and J ends lost 5 bases and 3 bases respectively, with 7 bases between them. Germline loops: CDR1 SNHLY, CDR2 FYNNEI. The CDR3 DNA is TGTGCCAGCAGTTGGGGGGACACTGAAGCTTTCTTT. This translates into CASSWGDTEAFF.